This entry describes one T cell receptor beta chain. Its specificity is not known. The CDR3 is made up of 12 amino acids. The V gene's germline CDR1 is GTSNPN and CDR2 SVGIG (reference sequence). Trimming removed 4 bases from V and 7 bases from J; junction bases left unmatched: 3. These data come from a study of PD-1 blockade in mismatch repair-deficient tumors. The wider study: Enrolled 2013-2016, patients had progressing, pretreated mismatch repair-deficient cancers of 11 to 13 types.

This table comes from immunoSEQ multiplex PCR, and its TCRdb copy is limited to in-frame clones, with some not included. Among roughly 120,000 clones listed, over 65% were seen once. Whole-study results and caveats: Tumor-resident clones, often undetectable pretreatment in blood, expanded then contracted after pembrolizumab.

Mismatch repair deficiency was confirmed in all patients, by PCR or immunohistochemistry. The TCR-sequenced patients were a few responders to pembrolizumab. The chain employs TRBV30 and TRBJ2-1; TRBD1 agrees at 8 bases. The material sequenced was peripheral blood, taken 60 weeks after starting pembrolizumab. This TCR derives from an adult with mismatch repair-deficient cancer. The CDR3 loop reads CAWNTGGNEQFF. In DNA, the CDR3 is TGTGCCTGGAATACAGGGGGGAATGAGCAGTTCTTC.